One sample yielded the 13 T cell receptor beta chains listed below, sequenced in a study of shared clonotypes between healthy human individuals. Some clones are missing from TCRdb's copy, which holds only in-frame ones; the method was immunoSEQ multiplex PCR. The table includes more than 500,000 clones, approximately 95% detected once. Naive CD8 cells lacked CD45RO and underwent positive selection for CCR7, leaving out terminally differentiated effector memory CD45RA+ cells. Sequencing was done on a sample of naive CD8+ T cells sorted from blood. These receptors all stem from a woman aged 30 to 39 in good health.

Comment on this clone: No DNA is shown, since the ends of the CDR3 on it are uncertain; the CDR3 is the one TCRdb lists. This chain joins TRBV1 and TRBJ2-2; no DNA check was done on the table's D call, TRBD1. TRBV1 is designated a pseudogene. The CDR3 is 17 amino acids long, termini counted. CDR3 amino acids: CTSSQDGWGRGTGELFF.

CDR3 sequence (DNA): TGTGCCAGTTCGACAGGGACACATCAGCCCCAGCATTTT. Protein product: CASSTGTHQPQHF. V is TRBV7-9 and J is TRBJ1-5; TRBD1 aligns across 7 bases. V lost 9 bases and J lost 5; bases outside the gene matches: 7. Germline V gives CDR1 SEHNR, CDR2 FQNEAQ (reference sequence). This CDR3 contains 13 residues.

The chain links TRBV28 to TRBJ1-5, with D unclear. This CDR3 comprises 17 residues. V shed 7 bases and J shed 0 bases, with 19 bases lying between them. The V gene's germline CDR1 is MDHEN and CDR2 SYDVKM. The DNA for the CDR3 is TGTGCCAGCACCCCCATGGCGGACCGCCCTAGCAATCAGCCCCAGCATTTT. Translation gives CASTPMADRPSNQPQHF. Full variable domain (missing parts from reference TRBV28 and TRBJ1-5): DVKVTQSSRYLVKRTGEKVFLECVQDMDHENMFWYRQDPGLGLRLIYFSYDVKMKEKGDIPEGYSVSREKKERFSLILESASTNQTSMYLCASTPMADRPSNQPQHFGDGTRLSIL.

The chain joins TRBV6-1 to TRBJ1-2, with D unresolved. Germline V gene sequence: CDR1 MNHNS, CDR2 SASEGT. The length of the CDR3 is 14 residues. The V end lost 2 bases, the J end lost 1 base, and 8 bases lay between the germline ends. The CDR3 loop is CASSEQELNYGYTF. CDR3 coding DNA: TGTGCCAGCAGTGAACAGGAACTTAACTATGGCTACACCTTC.

As regards this clone: The identical CDR3 is also encoded by other nucleotide sequences in the sample. This rearrangement joins TRBV7-9 to TRBJ2-7; a weak D match, TRBD1 (7 bases). The CDR3 runs 15 residues. The V end lost 1 base, the J end lost 2 bases, and 12 bases lay between the germline ends. CDR1 is SEHNR, CDR2 FQNEAQ, per germline (reference sequence). The CDR3 DNA reads as TGTGCCAGCAGCTTAGGACAGGGCGGGACCTACGAGCAGTACTTC. It codes for CASSLGQGGTYEQYF.

CDR3 protein: CASSEGHGNTEAFF. CDR3 bases: TGTGCCAGCAGTGAAGGGCACGGGAACACTGAAGCTTTCTTT. The V call is TRBV2, the J call TRBJ1-1, with D unclear. The V end was cut by 1 base, the J end by 1 base, with 7 bases between. This CDR3 region has 14 residues. From germline, CDR1 is SNHLY and CDR2 FYNNEI.

About this clone: This same CDR3 is encoded by further DNA sequences in the sample. V and J are TRBV11-2 and TRBJ2-7; TRBD2 agrees at 7 bases. J was trimmed by 3 bases and V by 4 bases; bases with no gene match: 3. The CDR3 spans 13 residues. Per the germline V gene, CDR1 is SGHAT and CDR2 is FQNNGV. DNA for the CDR3: TGTGCCAGCAGCTCCGGACTAGTCTACGAGCAGTACTTC. This codes for CASSSGLVYEQYF.

The J gene is TRBJ2-3, the V gene TRBV9; 7 nucleotides align to TRBD2. Germline V CDR1 and CDR2: SGDLS, YYNGEE. Losses at the gene ends were 4 bases for V and 4 bases for J; bases not matched to a gene: 9. This CDR3 contains 15 residues. CDR3: CASSPSGGSPDTQYF. The DNA for the CDR3 is TGTGCCAGCAGCCCTTCTGGCGGGAGCCCAGATACGCAGTATTTT.

The CDR3 region has the DNA TGTGCCAGCAGTTTACAGGGGAGAACCTACGAGCAGTACTTC. Amino acid sequence: CASSLQGRTYEQYF. This chain connects TRBV27 to TRBJ2-7; D possibly corresponds to TRBD1 (6 bases). Germline V gives CDR1 MNHEY, CDR2 SMNVEV (reference sequence). The V and J ends lost 2 bases and 2 bases respectively, with 10 bases between them. The CDR3 loop spans 14 amino acids.

The chain couples TRBV28 to TRBJ2-1, with TRBD2 identical over 8 bases. CDR1 MDHEN and CDR2 SYDVKM come from the germline V gene. V lost 6 bases, J lost 2 bases, and 6 bases stayed unmatched. The CDR3 is 15 amino acids. The CDR3 region is CASSKLAEAYNEQFF. As DNA, the CDR3 is TGTGCCAGCAGCAAACTAGCGGAGGCCTACAATGAGCAGTTCTTC.

The chain carries TRBV9 and TRBJ2-7; D possibly corresponds to TRBD2 (5 bases). Trimming left V 0 bases short and J 2 bases short, with 12 bases between. CDR1 is SGDLS and CDR2 is YYNGEE in the germline V gene. CDR3 size: 15 residues. The CDR3 here is CASSVGLAPTYEQYF. DNA for the CDR3: TGTGCCAGCAGCGTAGGGCTAGCCCCCACCTACGAGCAGTACTTC.

This chain joins TRBV10-3 and TRBJ1-2; tentatively, D is TRBD1 (6 bases). CDR3 length: 12 residues. Trimming took 6 bases from V and 2 from J, leaving 7 bases between them. Per germline, CDR1 ENHRY and CDR2 SYGVKD. The chain's CDR3 is CAISQGNYGYTF. The CDR3 bases are TGTGCCATCAGCCAGGGGAACTATGGCTACACCTTC.

The CDR3 region is CASSLAVGPYEQYF. The CDR3 nucleotides are TGTGCCAGCAGCTTAGCTGTGGGACCCTACGAGCAGTACTTC. The rearrangement joins TRBV7-7 to TRBJ2-7; the D gene could be TRBD1 or TRBD2 (5 bases each). Germline loops: CDR1 SSHAT, CDR2 FNYEAQ (reference sequence). The CDR3 has 14 amino acids. V was trimmed by 0 bases and J by 2 bases, leaving 8 bases between them.